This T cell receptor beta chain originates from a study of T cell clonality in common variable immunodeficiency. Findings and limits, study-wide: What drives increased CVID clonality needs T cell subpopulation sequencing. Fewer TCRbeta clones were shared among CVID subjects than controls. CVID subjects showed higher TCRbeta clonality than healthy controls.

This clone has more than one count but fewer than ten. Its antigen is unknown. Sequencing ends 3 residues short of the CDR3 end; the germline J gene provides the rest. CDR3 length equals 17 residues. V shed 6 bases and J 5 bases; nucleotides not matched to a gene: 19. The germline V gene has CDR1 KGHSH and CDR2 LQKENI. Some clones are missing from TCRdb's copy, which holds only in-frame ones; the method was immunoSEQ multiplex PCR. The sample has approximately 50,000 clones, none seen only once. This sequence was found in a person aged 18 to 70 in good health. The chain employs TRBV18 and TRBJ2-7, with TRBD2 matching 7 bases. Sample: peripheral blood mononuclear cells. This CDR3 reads CASSQGAFGGSGHEQYF. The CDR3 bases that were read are TGTGCCAGCTCGCAAGGCGCGTTCGGGGGGTCGGGCCACGAG. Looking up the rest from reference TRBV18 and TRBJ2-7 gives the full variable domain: NAGVMQNPRHLVRRRGQEARLRCSPMKGHSHVYWYRQLPEEGLKFMVYLQKENIIDESGMPKERFSAEFPKEGPSILRIQQVVRGDSAAYFCASSQGAFGGSGHEQYFGPGTRLTVT.